The 15 T cell receptor beta chains below were found in one sample sequenced in a study of blood T cell repertoires in COVID-19. Profiled with immunoSEQ multiplex PCR; TCRdb holds only in-frame clones, not every one. Here the sample spans 75,000 to 100,000 clones, 82% being singletons. The sample was peripheral blood. The receptor source for this set is a human donor in a cohort sampled during active COVID-19.

J is TRBJ2-3 and V is TRBV29-1; 8 bases agree with TRBD1. After removal of 6 bases from V and 3 bases from J, the junction contained 5 bases not matched to a gene. The germline V gene encodes CDR1 SQVTM and CDR2 ANQGSEA. The length of the CDR3 is 13 residues. The CDR3: CSVRTGFTDTQYF. CDR3 bases: TGCAGCGTGAGGACAGGGTTTACAGATACGCAGTATTTT.

This clone appeared once. This rearrangement joins TRBV28 to TRBJ2-1; 8 bases agree with TRBD1. This CDR3 has 15 residues. Germline V CDR1 and CDR2: MDHEN, SYDVKM. V shed 7 bases, J shed 4 bases, and the junction held 9 bases outside the gene matches. The CDR3 spells CASNLPGGGYNEQFF. The CDR3 bases are TGTGCCAGCAATCTACCAGGGGGCGGGTACAATGAGCAGTTCTTC.

The chain employs TRBV5-1 and TRBJ1-1; D uncertain. In germline, CDR1 is SGHRS, CDR2 YFSETQ. V lost 0 bases to trimming and J lost 4 bases, with 10 bases between them. The CDR3 has 14 residues. In nucleotides, the CDR3 is TGCGCCAGCAGCTTGGCCTTTACGAGCACTGAAGCTTTCTTT. Protein: CASSLAFTSTEAFF.

CDR3 sequence: CATSRDSGGHEQFF. CDR3 nucleotide sequence: TGTGCCACCAGCAGAGATTCGGGGGGTCATGAGCAGTTCTTC. This sequence joins TRBV15 and TRBJ2-1, with TRBD2 matching 7 bases. The junction had 4 bases not matched to a gene; V was cut back by 0 bases and J by 8 bases. The CDR3 totals 14 residues. From germline, CDR1 is LNHNV and CDR2 YYDKDF (reference sequence).

This clone was counted a single time. The chain carries TRBV28 and TRBJ1-1, with D perhaps TRBD1 (5 bases). The germline V gene encodes CDR1 MDHEN and CDR2 SYDVKM. The CDR3 runs 13 residues. Deletions cut 7 bases from V and 4 bases from J, with 13 bases between. The CDR3 sequence is CASIRGGGTEAFF. DNA for the CDR3: TGTGCCAGCATAAGGGGTGGCGGCACTGAAGCTTTCTTT. Full variable domain (outside the CDR3, taken from reference TRBV28 and TRBJ1-1): DVKVTQSSRYLVKRTGEKVFLECVQDMDHENMFWYRQDPGLGLRLIYFSYDVKMKEKGDIPEGYSVSREKKERFSLILESASTNQTSMYLCASIRGGGTEAFFGQGTRLTVV.

The chain couples TRBV14 to TRBJ1-1; 9 bases agree with TRBD1. Germline trimming cut 0 bases from V and 1 base from J; bases unmatched to any gene: 6. CDR1 is SGHDN and CDR2 is FVKESK in the germline V gene. The CDR3 length is 17 residues. CDR3 amino acids: CASSQDNRGHSNTEAFF. The CDR3 DNA follows: TGTGCCAGCAGCCAAGATAACAGGGGGCACTCGAACACTGAAGCTTTCTTT.

The chain employs TRBV10-3 and TRBJ1-5, with D perhaps TRBD1 (6 bases). V was trimmed by 5 bases and J by 4 bases, leaving 9 bases between them. Germline CDR1 is ENHRY and CDR2 is SYGVKD. The CDR3 extends over 13 amino acids. CDR3 sequence reads: CAISRQANQPQHF. The CDR3 nucleotides read TGTGCCATCAGTCGACAGGCAAATCAGCCCCAGCATTTT.

This rearrangement joins TRBV7-9 to TRBJ1-2; D call uncertain. The CDR3 loop spans 13 amino acids. The germline CDR1 and CDR2 sequences are SEHNR and FQNEAQ (reference sequence). With 2 bases removed from V and 8 bases from J, the gap between germline ends came to 12 bases. The CDR3 spells CASSLPPRGGYTF. The CDR3 DNA follows: TGTGCCAGCAGCTTACCTCCTCGGGGAGGCTACACCTTC.

This chain connects TRBV21-1 to TRBJ1-1; the DNA was not compared with TRBD1, the D call given in the table. TRBV21-1 constitutes a pseudogene. The CDR3 runs 11 residues. For the CDR3, the DNA is TGTGCCAGCAGCAAAGAAGGGGTAGCTTTCTTT. Its translation is CASSKEGVAFF.

V and J are TRBV7-9 and TRBJ2-3; TRBD2 aligns across 9 bases. CDR1 is SEHNR and CDR2 is FQNEAQ in the germline V gene (reference sequence). The CDR3 runs to 16 residues. The trim removed 5 bases at V and 4 bases at J, leaving 10 bases unmatched. As DNA, the CDR3 is TGTGCCAGCAGCCAAGGAGTAGCGGGGGTGGCAGATACGCAGTATTTT. It translates to CASSQGVAGVADTQYF.

This clone appeared a single time. The chain links TRBV19 to TRBJ2-5; TRBD2 matches at 9 bases. The CDR3 contains 17 residues. Germline V gives CDR1 LNHDA, CDR2 SQIVND (reference sequence). J gave up 3 bases and V 5 bases, and 13 bases lay outside the gene matches. The CDR3 protein is CASSLNGRASGEETQYF. The DNA for the CDR3 is TGTGCCAGTAGTCTCAACGGGAGGGCTAGCGGGGAAGAGACCCAGTACTTC.

The chain carries TRBV7-2 and TRBJ2-3, with D tentatively TRBD1 (5 bases). CDR3 length: 14 residues. The germline V gene has CDR1 SGHTA and CDR2 FQGNSA. The V gene lost 5 bases and the J gene lost 2 bases, with 11 bases spanning the gap. Here the CDR3 DNA reads TGTGCCAGCAGCCTCCGACAGTCCACAGATACGCAGTATTTT. Translating gives CASSLRQSTDTQYF.

J is TRBJ1-5 and V is TRBV5-1; D possibly corresponds to TRBD1 (5 bases). The CDR3 extends over 15 amino acids. Per the germline V gene, CDR1 is SGHRS and CDR2 is YFSETQ. Trimming pared 0 bases from V and 5 bases from J, leaving 12 bases between. The CDR3 region has the DNA TGCGCCAGCAGCTTGGGGACCGGGGGTTATCAGCCCCAGCATTTT. Translation gives CASSLGTGGYQPQHF.

The sample holds a few counts of this clone. This rearrangement joins TRBV28 to TRBJ1-6, with D perhaps TRBD1 (6 bases). Trimming cost V 1 base and J 10 bases, with 14 bases left between them. From germline, CDR1 is MDHEN and CDR2 SYDVKM. The CDR3 runs to 15 residues. In DNA form, the CDR3 reads TGTGCCAGCAGTTTATCTACAGGACAGACATCACCCCTCCACTTT. As protein: CASSLSTGQTSPLHF.

The V call is TRBV5-1, the J call TRBJ2-5, with 7 bases matching TRBD1. CDR3 size: 16 residues. V dropped 4 bases and J dropped 5; count of bases not matched to a gene: 14. Germline CDR1 SGHRS, CDR2 YFSETQ. CDR3 loop: CASSPRQGDVRETQYF. The CDR3 nucleotides read TGCGCCAGCAGCCCCCGGCAGGGGGATGTGCGGGAGACCCAGTACTTC.